The present T cell receptor beta chain was sequenced within a study of cytomegalovirus exposure and HLA in healthy donors. As concerns this clone: One end of the junction does not line up with germline, which may come from a read error.

The PCR had 60 Vbeta and 13 Jbeta primers. The repertoire was sequenced with immunoSEQ multiplex PCR; TCRdb's copy has only in-frame clones and lacks some. The table lists 90,000 to 130,000 clones, about 74% of them singletons. Germline values: CDR1 LNHDA, CDR2 SQIVND (reference sequence). The length of the CDR3 is 15 residues. The sequence was collected from a man in his thirties or forties in good health and CMV-seropositive. The sequenced sample consisted of PBMCs. The chain carries TRBV19 and TRBJ2-1, with D possibly matching TRBD2 (6 bases). Here the CDR3 DNA reads TGTGCCAGTGGGGGAGGCTCTAGCTCCTACAATGAGCAGCTCTTC. It yields the protein CASGGGSSSYNEQLF. Drawing the rest from reference TRBV19 and TRBJ2-1, the complete variable domain is DGGITQSPKYLFRKEGQNVTLSCEQNLNHDAMYWYRQDPGQGLRLIYYSQIVNDFQKGDIAEGYSVSREKKESFPLTVTSAQKNPTAFYLCASGGGSSSYNEQLFGPGTRLTVL.